Reported below is one T cell receptor (beta chain). Its antigen is unknown. The repertoire was sequenced with immunoSEQ multiplex PCR; TCRdb's copy has only in-frame clones and lacks some. The repertoire consists of some 1,400,000 clones, with approximately 97% occurring once and the leading ten covering approximately 1%. This CDR3 region has 14 residues. Trimming left V 5 bases short and J 5 bases short, with 13 bases between. Germline CDR1 reads SGHAT; CDR2 reads FQNNGV. The sample comes from a study of shared clonotypes between healthy human individuals. General study points: Against clonotypes common to all four donors, non-shared ones had lower generation probabilities.

V gene TRBV11-2 combines with J gene TRBJ2-1, with D unclear. This receptor was identified in a man younger than 45 in good health. Sequenced input: naive CD4+ T cells sorted from blood. Subset described: CD45RA+ positively selected. The CDR3 is CASSHGRPDNEQFF. In DNA form, the CDR3 reads TGTGCCAGCAGCCACGGTAGGCCCGACAATGAGCAGTTCTTC.